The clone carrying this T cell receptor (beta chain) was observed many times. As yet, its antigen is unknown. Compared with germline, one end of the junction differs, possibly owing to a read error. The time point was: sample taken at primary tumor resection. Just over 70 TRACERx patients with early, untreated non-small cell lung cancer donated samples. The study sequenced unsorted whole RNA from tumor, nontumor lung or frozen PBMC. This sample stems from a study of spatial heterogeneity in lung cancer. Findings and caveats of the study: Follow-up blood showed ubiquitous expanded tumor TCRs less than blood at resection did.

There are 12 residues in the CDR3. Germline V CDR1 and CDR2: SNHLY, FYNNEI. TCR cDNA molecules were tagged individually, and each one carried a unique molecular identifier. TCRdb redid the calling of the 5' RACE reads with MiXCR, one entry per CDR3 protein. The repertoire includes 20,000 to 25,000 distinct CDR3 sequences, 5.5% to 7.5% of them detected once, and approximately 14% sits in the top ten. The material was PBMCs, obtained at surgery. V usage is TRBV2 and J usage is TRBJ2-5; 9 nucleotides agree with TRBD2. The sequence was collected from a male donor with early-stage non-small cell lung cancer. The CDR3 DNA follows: TGTGCCAGCAGGGATAGCGGGAGATCGTGGGACTTC. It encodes CASRDSGRSWDF. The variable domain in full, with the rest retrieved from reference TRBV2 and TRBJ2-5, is EPEVTQTPSHQVTQMGQEVILRCVPISNHLYFYWYRQILGQKVEFLVSFYNNEISEKSEIFDDQFSVERPDGSNFTLKIRSTKLEDSAMYFCASRDSGRSWDFGPGTRLLVL.